These 14 T cell receptor beta chains were sequenced from one sample in a study of T cells in Graves' hyperthyroidism and ophthalmopathy. The TCR beta CDR3 regions underwent amplification using RNA transcripts as the source. RT-PCR in the first round (using the HTBI primer set) targeted the TCR CDR3. Via MiXCR, TCRdb re-called the multiplex PCR reads, giving one row per CDR3 protein. The table lists about half a million distinct CDR3 sequences, just under 20% of them singletons. The sample taken for sequencing was blood. The source of these receptors is a man aged 35 to 55 with Graves' ophthalmopathy.

At least ten counts were recorded for this clonotype. V is TRBV6-5 and J is TRBJ2-7; D is unresolved. V was cut by 0 bases and J by 1 base, with 10 bases left in between. The germline V gene has CDR1 MNHEY and CDR2 SVGAGI. The CDR3 runs to 15 residues. CDR3 sequence reads: CASSYSSVGSYEQYF. DNA for the CDR3: TGTGCCAGCAGTTACTCGTCCGTAGGATCCTACGAGCAGTACTTC.

The genes are TRBV19 and TRBJ2-2; 7 nucleotides agree with TRBD1. Germline CDR1 is LNHDA and CDR2 is SQIVND (reference sequence). This CDR3 is built from 17 residues. Trimming took 3 bases from V and 5 from J; bases not matched to a gene: 12. Here the CDR3 DNA reads TGTGCCAGTAGTATTATGGTGAAGGGGGCGCAGACCGGGGAGCTGTTTTTT. Protein product: CASSIMVKGAQTGELFF.

CDR3 residues: CASSIRGIQETQYF. The DNA for the CDR3 is TGTGCCAGTAGTATAAGGGGAATCCAAGAGACCCAGTACTTC. The J gene is TRBJ2-5, the V gene TRBV19; tentatively, D is TRBD1 (5 bases). The CDR3 has 14 amino acids. CDR1 is LNHDA and CDR2 is SQIVND in the germline V gene (reference sequence). V lost 2 bases and J 1 base, leaving 8 bases between the germline ends.

This clonotype was counted only a few times. The rearrangement links TRBV19 to TRBJ2-7, with unresolved D. Per germline, CDR1 LNHDA and CDR2 SQIVND (reference sequence). The CDR3 has 14 amino acids. V lost 9 bases and J 0 bases, leaving 15 bases between the germline ends. CDR3 DNA sequence: TGTGCCAGCAAAGACGTATCCAGCTCCTACGAGCAGTACTTC. This codes for CASKDVSSSYEQYF.

In its sample, this clonotype was seen a few times. The chain joins TRBV4-1 to TRBJ2-3; TRBD2 aligns across 9 bases. Germline V CDR1 and CDR2: MGHRA, YSYEKL. Trimming cost V 1 base and J 5 bases; bases outside gene matches: 16. CDR3 length: 19 residues. CDR3 in DNA: TGCGCCAGCAGCCAAGGGACTTCCGTTGGCGGGAGGGCCTTAGATACGCAGTATTTT. It yields the protein CASSQGTSVGGRALDTQYF.

This clonotype occurred many times. The chain uses TRBV30 and TRBJ1-1; the D is unclear. CDR3 length equals 12 residues. Germline V gives CDR1 GTSNPN, CDR2 SVGIG (reference sequence). CDR3 DNA: TGTGCGTCTGACACGACGAACACTGAAGCTTTCTTT. Translation: CASDTTNTEAFF.

This clonotype was observed a few times. CDR3 in amino acids: CASSNWTSGPGELFF. The CDR3 DNA reads as TGTGCCAGTAGTAACTGGACTAGCGGCCCCGGGGAGCTGTTTTTT. The rearrangement links TRBV19 to TRBJ2-2; TRBD2 agrees at 10 bases. The CDR3 has 15 amino acids. Germline V gives CDR1 LNHDA, CDR2 SQIVND (reference sequence). V shed 4 bases and J 6 bases; nucleotides not matched to a gene: 5.

About this clonotype itself: One end of the junction fails to match germline, which may point to a read error. The chain has TRBV5-5 and TRBJ1-1; no reliable D call. CDR3 length equals 13 residues. The germline V gene has CDR1 SGHKS and CDR2 YYEKEE (reference sequence). This chain's CDR3 is CASTLKENTEAFF. The CDR3, as DNA: TGTGCCAGCACCTTGAAGGAGAACACTGAAGCTTTCTTT.

This clonotype came up many times. The chain combines TRBV6-5 with TRBJ2-1, with 12 bases fitting TRBD2. V gave up 0 bases and J gave up 11 bases; unmatched junction bases: 5. The CDR3 runs 15 residues. Per the germline V gene, CDR1 is MNHEY and CDR2 is SVGAGI. The CDR3 nucleotides read TGTGCCAGCAGTTACTCGGCGACTAGCGGGGGCAAGCAGTTCTTC. Translation: CASSYSATSGGKQFF.

This clonotype showed up many times. The chain uses TRBV5-5 and TRBJ2-1; weak D call: TRBD1 (6 bases). The germline V and J ends were trimmed by 5 bases and 5 bases, with 17 bases remaining between them. From germline, CDR1 is SGHKS and CDR2 YYEKEE (reference sequence). The CDR3 covers 15 residues. For the CDR3, the DNA is TGTGCCAGCAGAAGTACAGGGAGCCGAAACAATGAGCAGTTCTTC. It yields the protein CASRSTGSRNNEQFF.

The chain links TRBV20-1 to TRBJ2-4; D unresolved. Germline V gene data show CDR1 as DFQATT and CDR2 as SNEGSKA (reference sequence). CDR3 length: 12 residues. Trimming removed 6 bases at V and 3 bases at J, with 9 bases between. The CDR3 DNA reads TGCAGTGCCACTGGTGGCAAAAACATTCAGTACTTC. Its translation: CSATGGKNIQYF.

This clonotype was counted a single time. The chain combines TRBV24-1 with TRBJ1-2; unclear D gene. Trimming stripped 4 bases from V and 6 bases from J, with 11 bases between. The CDR3 has 13 residues. Germline CDR1 reads KGHDR; CDR2 reads SFDVKD. CDR3 nucleotide sequence: TGTGCCACCAGTGACTCGGACGGGAATGGCTACACCTTC. Its translation: CATSDSDGNGYTF.

In this sample, this clonotype turned up many times. This chain connects TRBV18 to TRBJ1-2; weak D call: TRBD1 (6 bases). The V end was cut by 0 bases, the J end by 8 bases, with 13 bases between. CDR1 and CDR2 (germline): KGHSH, LQKENI. The CDR3 has 14 amino acids. DNA of the CDR3: TGTGCCAGCTCACCACCGGGAGGGGGGCACGGCTACACCTTC. It yields the protein CASSPPGGGHGYTF.

This clonotype was seen ten or more times. The rearrangement links TRBV3-1 to TRBJ2-3; D gene uncertain. Germline V CDR1 and CDR2: LGHDT, YNNKEL (reference sequence). The CDR3 runs to 13 residues. Trimming shortened V by 4 bases and J by 2 bases, and 7 bases separated the two germline ends. In DNA form, the CDR3 reads TGTGCCAGCAGCCGGACGGACACAGATACGCAGTATTTT. This sequence encodes CASSRTDTDTQYF.